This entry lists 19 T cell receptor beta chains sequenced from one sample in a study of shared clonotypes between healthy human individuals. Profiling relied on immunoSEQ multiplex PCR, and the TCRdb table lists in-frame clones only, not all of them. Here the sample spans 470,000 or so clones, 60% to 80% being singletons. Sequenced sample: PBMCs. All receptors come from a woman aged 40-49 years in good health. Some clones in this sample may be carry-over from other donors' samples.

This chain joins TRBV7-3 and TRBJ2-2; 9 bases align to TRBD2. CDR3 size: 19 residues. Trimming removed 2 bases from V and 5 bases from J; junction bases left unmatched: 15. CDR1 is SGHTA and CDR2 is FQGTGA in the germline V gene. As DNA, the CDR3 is TGTGCCAGCAGCTTAGCCCCCACTAGCGGGCGAGCCTTAACCGGGGAGCTGTTTTTT. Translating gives CASSLAPTSGRALTGELFF. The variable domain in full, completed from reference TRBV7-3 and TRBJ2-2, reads GAGVSQTPSNKVTEKGKYVELRCDPISGHTALYWYRQSLGQGPEFLIYFQGTGAADDSGLPNDRFFAVRPEGSVSTLKIQRTERGDSAVYLCASSLAPTSGRALTGELFFGEGSRLTVL.

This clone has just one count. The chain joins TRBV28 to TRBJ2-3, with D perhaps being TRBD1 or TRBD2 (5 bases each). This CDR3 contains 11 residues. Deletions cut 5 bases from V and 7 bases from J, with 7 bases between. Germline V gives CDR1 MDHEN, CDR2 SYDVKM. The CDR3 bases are TGTGCCAGCAGTGGGGGTTATACGCAGTATTTT. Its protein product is CASSGGYTQYF.

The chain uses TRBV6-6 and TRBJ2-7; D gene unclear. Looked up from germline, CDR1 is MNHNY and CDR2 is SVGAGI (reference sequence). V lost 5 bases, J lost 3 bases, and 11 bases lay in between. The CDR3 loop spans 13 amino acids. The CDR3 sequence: CASSPQAHYEQYF. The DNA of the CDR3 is TGTGCCAGCAGTCCGCAGGCCCACTACGAGCAGTACTTC.

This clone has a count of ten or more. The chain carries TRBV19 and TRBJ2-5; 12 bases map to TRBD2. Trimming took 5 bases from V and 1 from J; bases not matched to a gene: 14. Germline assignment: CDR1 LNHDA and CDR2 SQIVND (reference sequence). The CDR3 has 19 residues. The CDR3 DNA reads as TGTGCCAGTAGTGGGGGGGGACTAGCGGGTCCCGGAGGCCAAGAGACCCAGTACTTC. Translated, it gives CASSGGGLAGPGGQETQYF.

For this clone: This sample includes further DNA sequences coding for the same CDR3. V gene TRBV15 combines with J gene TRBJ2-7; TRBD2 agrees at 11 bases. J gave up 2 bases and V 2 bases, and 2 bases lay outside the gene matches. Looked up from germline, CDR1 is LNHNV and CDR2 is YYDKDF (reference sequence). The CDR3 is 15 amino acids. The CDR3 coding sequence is TGTGCCACCAGCAGACTAGCGGGAGGCACCTACGAGCAGTACTTC. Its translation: CATSRLAGGTYEQYF.

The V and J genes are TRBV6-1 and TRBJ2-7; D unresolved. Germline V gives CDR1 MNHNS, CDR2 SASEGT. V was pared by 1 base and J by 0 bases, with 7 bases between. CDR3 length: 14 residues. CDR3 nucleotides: TGTGCCAGCAGTGAAGGCCCGGACTCCTACGAGCAGTACTTC. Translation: CASSEGPDSYEQYF.

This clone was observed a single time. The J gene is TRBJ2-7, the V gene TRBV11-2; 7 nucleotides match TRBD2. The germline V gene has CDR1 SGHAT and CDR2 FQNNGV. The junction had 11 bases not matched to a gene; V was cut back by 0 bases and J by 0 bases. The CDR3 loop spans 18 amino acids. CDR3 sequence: CASSLDRGRASNSYEQYF. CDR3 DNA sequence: TGTGCCAGCAGCTTAGATCGGGGGAGGGCCAGTAACTCCTACGAGCAGTACTTC.

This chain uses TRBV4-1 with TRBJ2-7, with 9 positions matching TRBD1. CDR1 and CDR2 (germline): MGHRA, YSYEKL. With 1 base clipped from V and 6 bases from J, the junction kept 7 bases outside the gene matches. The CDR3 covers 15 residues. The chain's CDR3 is CASSQVTGGGGEQYF. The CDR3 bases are TGCGCCAGCAGCCAAGTTACAGGGGGCGGCGGCGAGCAGTACTTC.

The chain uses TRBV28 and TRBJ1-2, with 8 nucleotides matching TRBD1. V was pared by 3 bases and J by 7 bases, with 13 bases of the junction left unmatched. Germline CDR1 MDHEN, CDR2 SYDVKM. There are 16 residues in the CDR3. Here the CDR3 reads CASSFQLGAGGGGYTF. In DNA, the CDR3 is TGTGCCAGCAGTTTTCAATTGGGGGCAGGGGGCGGTGGCTACACCTTC.

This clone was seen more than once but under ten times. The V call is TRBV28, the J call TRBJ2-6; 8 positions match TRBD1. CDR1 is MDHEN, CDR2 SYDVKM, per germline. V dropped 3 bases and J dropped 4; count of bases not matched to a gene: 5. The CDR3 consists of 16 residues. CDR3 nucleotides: TGTGCCAGCAGTTTTTACAGGGGGGTCGGGGCCAACGTCCTGACTTTC. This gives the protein CASSFYRGVGANVLTF.

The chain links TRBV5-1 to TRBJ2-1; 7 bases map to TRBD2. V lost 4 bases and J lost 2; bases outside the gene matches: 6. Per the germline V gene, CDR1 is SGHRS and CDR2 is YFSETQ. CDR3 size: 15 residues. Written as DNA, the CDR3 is TGCGCCAGCAGCAACGGACTAGGGGCCTACAATGAGCAGTTCTTC. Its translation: CASSNGLGAYNEQFF.

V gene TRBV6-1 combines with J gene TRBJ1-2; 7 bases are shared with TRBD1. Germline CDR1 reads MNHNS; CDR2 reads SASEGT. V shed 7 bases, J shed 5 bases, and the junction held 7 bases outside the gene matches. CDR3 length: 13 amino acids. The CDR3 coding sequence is TGTGCCAGCATCCCCCAGGGGGGGTATGGCTACACCTTC. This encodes CASIPQGGYGYTF.

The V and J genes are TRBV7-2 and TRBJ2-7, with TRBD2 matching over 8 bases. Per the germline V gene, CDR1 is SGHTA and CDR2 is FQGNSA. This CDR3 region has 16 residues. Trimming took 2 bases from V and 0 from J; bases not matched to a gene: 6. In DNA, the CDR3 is TGTGCCAGCAGCTTAAGGTCGGGAGGGAGCTCCTACGAGCAGTACTTC. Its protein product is CASSLRSGGSSYEQYF.

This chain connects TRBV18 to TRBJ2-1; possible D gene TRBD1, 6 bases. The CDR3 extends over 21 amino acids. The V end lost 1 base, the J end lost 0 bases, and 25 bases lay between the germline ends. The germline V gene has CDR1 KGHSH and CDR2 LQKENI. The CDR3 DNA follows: TGTGCCAGCTCACCACGGACCCTTACTGGGGCAGGGGCCCTCTCCTACAATGAGCAGTTCTTC. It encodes CASSPRTLTGAGALSYNEQFF.

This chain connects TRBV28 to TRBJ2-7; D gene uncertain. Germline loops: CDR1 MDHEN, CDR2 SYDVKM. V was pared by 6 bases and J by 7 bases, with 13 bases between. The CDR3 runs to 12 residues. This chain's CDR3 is CASRSTRLEQYF. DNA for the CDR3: TGTGCCAGCAGATCAACCAGACTGGAGCAGTACTTC.

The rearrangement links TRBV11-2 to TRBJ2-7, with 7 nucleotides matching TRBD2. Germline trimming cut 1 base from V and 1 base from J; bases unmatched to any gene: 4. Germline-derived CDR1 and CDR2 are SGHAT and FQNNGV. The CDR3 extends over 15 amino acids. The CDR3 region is CASSLVGGMSYEQYF. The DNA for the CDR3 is TGTGCCAGCAGCTTAGTCGGGGGGATGTCCTACGAGCAGTACTTC.

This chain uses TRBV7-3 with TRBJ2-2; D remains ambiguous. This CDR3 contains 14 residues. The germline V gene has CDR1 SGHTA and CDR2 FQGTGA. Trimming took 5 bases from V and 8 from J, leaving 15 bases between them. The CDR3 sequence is CASSPDGQGGELFF. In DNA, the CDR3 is TGTGCCAGCAGCCCCGACGGTCAAGGAGGGGAGCTGTTTTTT.

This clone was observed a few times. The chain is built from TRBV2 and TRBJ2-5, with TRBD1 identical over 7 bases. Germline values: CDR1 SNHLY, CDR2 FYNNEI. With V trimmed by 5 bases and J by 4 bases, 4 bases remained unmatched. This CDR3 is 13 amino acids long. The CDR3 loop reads CASSTGTAETQYF. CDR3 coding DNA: TGTGCCAGCAGTACCGGGACAGCAGAGACCCAGTACTTC.

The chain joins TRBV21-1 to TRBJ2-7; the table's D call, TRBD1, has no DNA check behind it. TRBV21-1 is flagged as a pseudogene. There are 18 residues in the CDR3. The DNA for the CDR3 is TGTGCCAGCAGCAAAACACGAGTGCATTACAGGAACACCTACGAGCAGTACTTC. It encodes CASSKTRVHYRNTYEQYF.